Shown below are 3 T cell receptor beta chains from a single sample sequenced in a study of cytomegalovirus exposure and HLA in healthy donors (dated by TCRdb to 2016 to 2017). Libraries were built with the immunoSEQ multiplex PCR assay. For the multiplex PCR, a mixture combining 60 forward primers for TCR Vbeta segments and 13 reverse primers for TCR Jbeta segments was used. TCRdb took this table from immuneACCESS and kept in-frame rearrangements with V and J called. Such tables lack part of the clones; where checked against another copy, unresolved V genes explain under half of the gap, and the rest is unexplained. The sample table contains approximately 140,000 clones; only one count was recorded for about 75% of them. The ten biggest clones cover 3.3% of the sample. Sequencing used PBMCs. The source is a man aged 35-49 years in good health and CMV-seronegative.

The chain carries TRBV5-1 and TRBJ1-4, with D maybe TRBD1 (6 bases). The V end lost 3 bases, the J end lost 3 bases, and 12 bases lay between the germline ends. Germline lookup yields CDR1 SGHRS and CDR2 YFSETQ. CDR3 length: 15 amino acids. CDR3 bases: TGCGCCAGCAGCTCGACTGGGACATCTAATGAAAAACTGTTTTTT. Amino acid sequence: CASSSTGTSNEKLFF.

Within the sample, this clone is medium-sized. The rearrangement uses TRBV4-1 and TRBJ1-1; 7 nucleotides agree with TRBD1. The V gene's germline CDR1 is MGHRA and CDR2 YSYEKL. The CDR3 length is 14 residues. Trimming removed 2 bases from V and 8 bases from J; junction bases left unmatched: 8. The CDR3 region has the DNA TGCGCCAGCAGCCAAACTCGAGGGGGCGCAGAAGCTTTCTTT. Amino acid sequence: CASSQTRGGAEAFF.

The J gene is TRBJ2-5, the V gene TRBV5-1; 12 nucleotides line up with TRBD1. CDR1 SGHRS and CDR2 YFSETQ come from the germline V gene. This CDR3 comprises 15 residues. The ends lost 0 bases at V and 4 bases at J; junction bases unmatched: 1. In DNA, the CDR3 is TGCGCCAGCAGCTTGGAGGGACAGGGGGCAGAGACCCAGTACTTC. Translation gives CASSLEGQGAETQYF.